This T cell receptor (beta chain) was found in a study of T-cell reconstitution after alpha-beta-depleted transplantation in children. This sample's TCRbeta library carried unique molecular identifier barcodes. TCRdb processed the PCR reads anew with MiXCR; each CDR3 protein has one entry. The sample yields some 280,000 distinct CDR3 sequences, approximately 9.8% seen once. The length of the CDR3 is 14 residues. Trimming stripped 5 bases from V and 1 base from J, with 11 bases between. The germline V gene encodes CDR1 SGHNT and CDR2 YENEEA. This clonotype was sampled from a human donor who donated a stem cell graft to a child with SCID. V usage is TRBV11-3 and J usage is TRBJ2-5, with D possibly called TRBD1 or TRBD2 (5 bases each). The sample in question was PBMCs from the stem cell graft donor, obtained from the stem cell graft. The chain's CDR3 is CASSPRDGQETQYF. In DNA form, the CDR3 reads TGTGCCAGCAGCCCCCGGGACGGCCAAGAGACCCAGTACTTC.